The 2 T cell receptor beta chains reported below all come from one sample, sequenced in a study of blood T cell repertoires in COVID-19. Repertoires were generated with immunoSEQ multiplex PCR, while TCRdb's copy carries only in-frame clones and drops some. The table records about 480,000 clones, roughly 90% of them present only once. Sequencing input: peripheral blood. All receptors derive from a woman aged 25 to 39 with acute or convalescent COVID-19.

The chain employs TRBV7-9 and TRBJ2-2; D ambiguous. This CDR3 contains 11 residues. The germline CDR1 and CDR2 sequences are SEHNR and FQNEAQ (reference sequence). With 8 bases removed from V and 5 bases from J, the gap between germline ends came to 6 bases. The CDR3: CASRVTGELFF. CDR3 coding DNA: TGTGCCAGCCGAGTTACCGGGGAGCTGTTTTTT.

The J gene is TRBJ2-7, the V gene TRBV6-5; TRBD1 matches 7 bases. The CDR3 runs to 15 residues. Germline CDR1 MNHEY, CDR2 SVGAGI. The V and J ends lost 5 bases and 3 bases, in that order; junction bases with no gene match: 10. The CDR3 is CASSRQAGTVYEQYF. DNA of the CDR3: TGTGCCAGCAGTCGCCAGGCCGGGACAGTCTACGAGCAGTACTTC.